This T cell receptor (beta chain) was recorded in a study of blood T cells in healthy people across ages. The study, taken as a whole, reports: The study could not conclusively compare naive and antigen-experienced cells, given its unsorted PBMCs. Roughly linear declines in TCR beta diversity per million T cells occurred with age. TCR beta diversity was tightly associated with the proportion of naive T cells. There were more naive CD4+ cells and higher diversity in long-lived donors than in aged donors.

A remark on this clonotype: Its antigen is currently unknown.

Germline CDR1 and CDR2: SGHNT and YENEEA. The CDR3 has 15 residues. Trimming shortened V by 5 bases and J by 2 bases, and 13 bases separated the two germline ends. Using a J-beta primer mix together with a sample-barcoded 5' primer, a second PCR was run for roughly 6 to 12 cycles. MiXCR, run by TCRdb on the 5' RACE reads, gives a single entry per CDR3 protein. This sample has 380,000 or so distinct CDR3 sequences, with about 55% found just once. The sequencing input was blood. The V and J genes are TRBV11-3 and TRBJ2-1, with D perhaps matching TRBD1 or TRBD2 (5 bases each). This clonotype was sampled from a man aged 55 to 70 in good health. Here the CDR3 DNA reads TGTGCCAGCAGCCCACAATCGGGACCCTACAATGAGCAGTTCTTC. This translates into CASSPQSGPYNEQFF.